The next 31 T cell receptor beta chains were all read from a single sample in a study of blood T cell repertoires in COVID-19. Data came from immunoSEQ multiplex PCR; TCRdb stores just in-frame clones and leaves some out. The sample holds 200,000 to 300,000 clones, 81% seen once. The source material was peripheral blood. Receptors were obtained from a woman older than 75 with COVID-19, enrolled during active disease.

The V gene is TRBV28, the J gene TRBJ1-2; D remains unclear. CDR3 length: 12 residues. From germline, CDR1 is MDHEN and CDR2 SYDVKM. V lost 6 bases and J lost 0, with 5 bases in between. CDR3 DNA sequence: TGTGCCAGCAGCCTTGCTAACTATGGCTACACCTTC. This gives the protein CASSLANYGYTF.

The chain's CDR3 is CASSVGQGNQPQHF. CDR3 DNA: TGTGCCAGCAGTGTGGGACAGGGCAATCAGCCCCAGCATTTT. The chain joins TRBV2 to TRBJ1-5; 8 bases are shared with TRBD1. The germline V gene has CDR1 SNHLY and CDR2 FYNNEI. This CDR3 has 14 residues. V trimming: 4 bases; J trimming: 2 bases; junction bases outside the gene matches: 1.

This chain joins TRBV3-1 (or the pseudogene TRBV3-2) and TRBJ1-2, with a weak D call TRBD1 (5 bases). Germline assignment: CDR1 LGHDT and CDR2 YNNKEL (reference sequence). V shed 2 bases and J shed 2 bases, with 15 bases lying between them. This CDR3 contains 16 residues. The CDR3: CASSQSTTSGNYGYTF. The CDR3 DNA reads TGTGCCAGCAGCCAATCCACAACTTCAGGGAACTATGGCTACACCTTC.

The chain links TRBV28 to TRBJ1-1; a possible D gene is TRBD1 (5 bases). Trimming removed 5 bases at V and 3 bases at J, with 13 bases between. The CDR3 sequence is 14 residues long. Germline-derived CDR1 and CDR2 are MDHEN and SYDVKM. Here the CDR3 DNA reads TGTGCCAGCAGTGATTACAGGACCGACACTGAAGCTTTCTTT. Its protein is CASSDYRTDTEAFF.

The V gene is TRBV2, the J gene TRBJ1-3; weak D call: TRBD1 (6 bases). Germline V gene data show CDR1 as SNHLY and CDR2 as FYNNEI. V gave up 6 bases and J gave up 2 bases, with 11 bases separating them. There are 14 residues in the CDR3. The CDR3 region is CASRETGPGNTIYF. CDR3 sequence (DNA): TGTGCCAGCAGAGAGACAGGCCCTGGAAACACCATATATTTT.

V and J are TRBV18 and TRBJ1-5; TRBD1 aligns across 9 bases. From germline, CDR1 is KGHSH and CDR2 LQKENI. V gave up 6 bases and J gave up 3 bases; unmatched junction bases: 6. The CDR3 consists of 15 residues. In DNA, the CDR3 is TGTGCCAGCTCTGCCGGGACAGGGAACAATCAGCCCCAGCATTTT. This codes for CASSAGTGNNQPQHF. The variable domain in full, with the rest retrieved from reference TRBV18 and TRBJ1-5, is NAGVMQNPRHLVRRRGQEARLRCSPMKGHSHVYWYRQLPEEGLKFMVYLQKENIIDESGMPKERFSAEFPKEGPSILRIQQVVRGDSAAYFCASSAGTGNNQPQHFGDGTRLSIL.

The chain is built from TRBV27 and TRBJ1-5; possible D gene TRBD1, 6 bases. Trimming took off 1 base at V and 0 bases at J, with 10 bases between the two ends. The CDR3 covers 16 residues. CDR1 MNHEY and CDR2 SMNVEV come from the germline V gene (reference sequence). CDR3: CASSLWSRGSNQPQHF. CDR3 in DNA: TGTGCCAGCAGTTTATGGAGCAGGGGTAGCAATCAGCCCCAGCATTTT.

V gene TRBV28 combines with J gene TRBJ1-2; TRBD1 matches 10 bases. This CDR3 is built from 15 residues. Unmatched junction bases numbered 10, after V lost 5 bases and J lost 7 bases. Germline V gene sequence: CDR1 MDHEN, CDR2 SYDVKM. This CDR3 reads CASSPAPDRGTGYTF. CDR3 sequence (DNA): TGTGCCAGCAGTCCCGCCCCGGACAGGGGGACTGGCTACACCTTC.

The chain recombines TRBV7-3 with TRBJ1-2; D remains ambiguous. The CDR3 has 16 amino acids. CDR1 SGHTA and CDR2 FQGTGA come from the germline V gene. V was clipped by 1 base and J by 7 bases, with 19 bases between them. This chain's CDR3 is CASSLIAGRGLGGYTF. The DNA for the CDR3 is TGTGCCAGCAGCTTAATTGCGGGGAGAGGGCTTGGTGGCTACACCTTC.

The chain uses TRBV25-1 and TRBJ2-4, with D possibly TRBD2 on 6 matching bases. The CDR3 is 14 residues long. CDR1 and CDR2 (germline): MGHDK, SYGVNS. The V and J ends lost 2 bases and 6 bases respectively, with 11 bases between them. The CDR3 loop reads CASSEAGSRNIQYF. The CDR3 coding sequence is TGTGCCAGCAGTGAAGCGGGGAGTCGAAACATTCAGTACTTC.

This clone occurred a few times. The chain has TRBV14 and TRBJ1-1; no firm D call. The germline V gene has CDR1 SGHDN and CDR2 FVKESK. CDR3 size: 15 residues. Trimming left V 4 bases short and J 4 bases short, with 16 bases between. CDR3 loop: CASSRNVGVRTEAFF. The CDR3 nucleotides read TGTGCCAGCAGCCGTAATGTTGGAGTACGCACTGAAGCTTTCTTT. The whole variable domain, filled in from reference TRBV14 and TRBJ1-1, reads EAGVTQFPSHSVIEKGQTVTLRCDPISGHDNLYWYRRVMGKEIKFLLHFVKESKQDESGMPNNRFLAERTGGTYSTLKVQPAELEDSGVYFCASSRNVGVRTEAFFGQGTRLTVV.

The rearrangement links TRBV6-6 to TRBJ2-2; a possible D gene is TRBD2 (6 bases). CDR3 length equals 16 residues. V lost 6 bases and J 0 bases, leaving 14 bases between the germline ends. Germline V gives CDR1 MNHNY, CDR2 SVGAGI (reference sequence). The CDR3 reads CASSRILAANTGELFF. The CDR3 nucleotides read TGTGCCAGCAGCCGCATTTTAGCGGCGAACACCGGGGAGCTGTTTTTT.

The V and J genes are TRBV30 and TRBJ1-4, with D unclear. The length of the CDR3 is 17 residues. CDR1 GTSNPN and CDR2 SVGIG come from the germline V gene (reference sequence). V lost 1 base and J lost 0, with 15 bases in between. The CDR3 coding sequence is TGTGCCTGGAGTGAAGGGCTGGGGAGTGCAACTAATGAAAAACTGTTTTTT. Translation: CAWSEGLGSATNEKLFF.

V gene TRBV28 combines with J gene TRBJ1-4, with 10 bases identical to TRBD1. V was clipped by 2 bases and J by 5 bases; unmatched bases: 8. There are 17 residues in the CDR3. Germline values: CDR1 MDHEN, CDR2 SYDVKM. The CDR3 reads CASSLVGQGTINEKLFF. The CDR3 nucleotides are TGTGCCAGCAGTTTAGTGGGACAGGGGACGATAAATGAAAAACTGTTTTTT.

This clone was seen more than once but under ten times. The chain combines TRBV30 with TRBJ2-2; 9 bases match TRBD2. CDR1 GTSNPN and CDR2 SVGIG come from the germline V gene (reference sequence). The CDR3 has 16 residues. The V and J ends lost 0 bases and 2 bases, in that order; junction bases with no gene match: 4. CDR3 nucleotides: TGTGCCTGGAGTGTACGACTAGCGGCTAACACCGGGGAGCTGTTTTTT. It specifies CAWSVRLAANTGELFF.

This clone was seen more than once but under ten times. The chain's CDR3 is CASSIGVGETQYF. The CDR3 DNA is TGTGCCAGTAGTATTGGAGTCGGGGAGACCCAGTACTTC. J is TRBJ2-5 and V is TRBV19; no clear D. The V end was cut by 3 bases, the J end by 5 bases, with 10 bases between. The CDR3 runs to 13 residues. Germline V gene lookup returns CDR1 LNHDA and CDR2 SQIVND (reference sequence).

The J gene is TRBJ2-3, the V gene TRBV7-9; 10 nucleotides agree with TRBD2. This CDR3 has 14 amino acids. Germline assignment: CDR1 SEHNR and CDR2 FQNEAQ (reference sequence). The junction had 5 bases not matched to a gene; V was cut back by 5 bases and J by 6 bases. The DNA of the CDR3 is TGTGCCAGCAGCCCCGGACTAGCGGCGGATACGCAGTATTTT. Translation gives CASSPGLAADTQYF.

The V gene is TRBV9, the J gene TRBJ2-3; tentative D call: TRBD2 (6 bases). V was pared by 4 bases and J by 0 bases, with 12 bases between. Germline V gives CDR1 SGDLS, CDR2 YYNGEE. This CDR3 region has 15 residues. The CDR3 here is CASSRLDSSTDTQYF. As DNA, the CDR3 is TGTGCCAGCAGCCGACTAGACTCTAGCACAGATACGCAGTATTTT.

V is TRBV2 and J is TRBJ2-7; 12 bases agree with TRBD2. J gave up 0 bases and V 6 bases, and 3 bases lay outside the gene matches. The CDR3 contains 15 residues. Germline V gene lookup returns CDR1 SNHLY and CDR2 FYNNEI. The CDR3: CASRKTSGSSYEQYF. In DNA form, the CDR3 reads TGTGCCAGCAGAAAGACTAGCGGGAGCTCCTACGAGCAGTACTTC.

For the CDR3, the DNA is TGTGCCAGCAGCTCGGGAACAGGGGGGCGGCTCGATGGCTACACCTTC. It yields the protein CASSSGTGGRLDGYTF. The genes are TRBV7-9 and TRBJ1-2; 8 positions match TRBD1. V lost 4 bases, J lost 6 bases, and 13 bases stayed unmatched. This CDR3 contains 16 residues. The germline V gene encodes CDR1 SEHNR and CDR2 FQNEAQ (reference sequence). Filled out from reference TRBV7-9 and TRBJ1-2, the complete variable domain reads DTGVSQNPRHKITKRGQNVTFRCDPISEHNRLYWYRQTLGQGPEFLTYFQNEAQLEKSRLLSDRFSAERPKGSFSTLEIQRTEQGDSAMYLCASSSGTGGRLDGYTFGSGTRLTVV.

V is TRBV11-2 and J is TRBJ1-6, with D uncertain. From germline, CDR1 is SGHAT and CDR2 FQNNGV. Between the trimmed V and J ends, which lost 5 bases and 0 bases, there was a span of 5 bases. The length of the CDR3 is 14 residues. The CDR3 sequence is CASSPSSYNSPLHF. The CDR3 nucleotides are TGTGCCAGCAGCCCGAGCTCCTATAATTCACCCCTCCACTTT.

The J gene is TRBJ1-2, the V gene TRBV9, with D possibly TRBD1 on 6 matching bases. CDR1 is SGDLS and CDR2 is YYNGEE in the germline V gene. V dropped 3 bases and J dropped 4 bases, with 10 bases sitting between them. This CDR3 spans 13 amino acids. The CDR3 bases are TGTGCCAGCAGCGAGGGGGGGCCCTATGGCTACACCTTC. Amino acids: CASSEGGPYGYTF. Variable domain in full (rest from reference TRBV9 and TRBJ1-2): DSGVTQTPKHLITATGQRVTLRCSPRSGDLSVYWYQQSLDQGLQFLIQYYNGEERAKGNILERFSAQQFPDLHSELNLSSLELGDSALYFCASSEGGPYGYTFGSGTRLTVV.

The chain couples TRBV5-1 to TRBJ1-3, with a possible D match to TRBD1 (5 bases). V was clipped by 5 bases and J by 0 bases, with 12 bases between them. CDR3 length equals 15 residues. The V gene's germline CDR1 is SGHRS and CDR2 YFSETQ. The CDR3 loop reads CASREGLTSGNTIYF. The DNA of the CDR3 is TGCGCCAGCAGGGAGGGACTGACCTCTGGAAACACCATATATTTT.

The CDR3 nucleotides are TGTGCCAGCAGTTTGATTGGTGAGACAGGTGGACAGCCCCAGCATTTT. Translation gives CASSLIGETGGQPQHF. The chain couples TRBV28 to TRBJ1-5; a possible D gene is TRBD1 (6 bases). CDR1 MDHEN and CDR2 SYDVKM come from the germline V gene. V lost 3 bases, J lost 7 bases, and 19 bases lay in between. The CDR3 spans 16 residues.

The chain couples TRBV19 to TRBJ1-1; D unclear. Trimming left V 3 bases short and J 5 bases short, with 13 bases between. The germline V gene encodes CDR1 LNHDA and CDR2 SQIVND (reference sequence). The CDR3 totals 14 residues. The CDR3 sequence: CASSIFGRGTEAFF. The DNA of the CDR3 is TGTGCCAGTAGTATCTTCGGGCGAGGGACTGAAGCTTTCTTT. The full variable domain, rest sourced from reference TRBV19 and TRBJ1-1, is DGGITQSPKYLFRKEGQNVTLSCEQNLNHDAMYWYRQDPGQGLRLIYYSQIVNDFQKGDIAEGYSVSREKKESFPLTVTSAQKNPTAFYLCASSIFGRGTEAFFGQGTRLTVV.

The CDR3 is CASSHQGYGELFF. As DNA, the CDR3 is TGTGCCAGCAGTCATCAGGGTTACGGGGAGCTGTTTTTT. The genes are TRBV3-1 (or the pseudogene TRBV3-2) and TRBJ2-2; D might be TRBD1 (5 bases). Per the germline V gene, CDR1 is LGHDT and CDR2 is YNNKEL (reference sequence). V was shortened by 6 bases and J by 7 bases, with 12 bases between the two germline ends. There are 13 residues in the CDR3.

The rearrangement uses TRBV29-1 and TRBJ1-1; perhaps TRBD1 as D (6 bases). The CDR3 totals 12 residues. Germline V gene lookup returns CDR1 SQVTM and CDR2 ANQGSEA. V was shortened by 7 bases and J by 4 bases, with 13 bases between the two germline ends. CDR3 in amino acids: CSALQGITEAFF. The CDR3, as DNA: TGCAGCGCCTTGCAGGGGATCACTGAAGCTTTCTTT.

J is TRBJ2-5 and V is TRBV2; 8 bases align to TRBD1. After removal of 3 bases from V and 5 bases from J, the junction contained 8 bases not matched to a gene. This CDR3 region has 15 residues. Germline V gene lookup returns CDR1 SNHLY and CDR2 FYNNEI. DNA for the CDR3: TGTGCCAGCAGTGATGGTGGCAGGGGGCGCGAGACCCAGTACTTC. Translating it yields CASSDGGRGRETQYF.

This chain uses TRBV18 with TRBJ1-1, with a possible D match to TRBD1 (5 bases). The CDR3 is 14 residues long. The germline CDR1 and CDR2 sequences are KGHSH and LQKENI. The V and J ends lost 0 bases and 11 bases respectively, with 16 bases between them. CDR3 region: CASSPPFGAQEAFF. The CDR3 DNA reads as TGTGCCAGCTCACCACCGTTTGGGGCGCAGGAGGCTTTCTTT.

This clone was counted once. The chain uses TRBV7-3 and TRBJ2-3, with 13 bases identical to TRBD2. V dropped 1 base and J dropped 0; count of bases not matched to a gene: 1. Per the germline V gene, CDR1 is SGHTA and CDR2 is FQGTGA. The CDR3 spans 17 residues. CDR3 sequence: CASSLRGLAGSTDTQYF. CDR3 sequence (DNA): TGTGCCAGCAGCTTAAGGGGACTAGCGGGGAGCACAGATACGCAGTATTTT.

V usage is TRBV6-2 or TRBV6-3 and J usage is TRBJ2-5; D possibly corresponds to TRBD2 (5 bases). CDR1 and CDR2 (germline): MNHEY, SVGEGT. CDR3 length equals 14 residues. V lost 2 bases and J 2 bases, leaving 9 bases between the germline ends. CDR3: CASSYASRQETQYF. In nucleotides, the CDR3 is TGTGCCAGCAGTTACGCTAGCAGACAAGAGACCCAGTACTTC.